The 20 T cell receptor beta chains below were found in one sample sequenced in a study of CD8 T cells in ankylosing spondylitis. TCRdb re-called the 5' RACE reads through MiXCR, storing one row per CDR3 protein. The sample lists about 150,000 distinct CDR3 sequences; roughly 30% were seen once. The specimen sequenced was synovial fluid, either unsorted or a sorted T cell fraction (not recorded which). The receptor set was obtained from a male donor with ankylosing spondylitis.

In nucleotides, the CDR3 is TGTGCCAGCAGCCAAGATCGGGCTAGCGGGGGTGCAGATACGCAGTATTTT. It encodes CASSQDRASGGADTQYF. This chain links TRBV4-2 with TRBJ2-3; 10 bases agree with TRBD2. Trimming removed 0 bases from V and 4 bases from J; junction bases left unmatched: 7. This CDR3 has 17 residues. Germline CDR1 LGHNA, CDR2 YNFKEQ.

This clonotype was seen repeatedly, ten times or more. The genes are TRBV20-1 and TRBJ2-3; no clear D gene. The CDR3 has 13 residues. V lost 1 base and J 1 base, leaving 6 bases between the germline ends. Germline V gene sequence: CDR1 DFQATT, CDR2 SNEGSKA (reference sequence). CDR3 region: CSARALRTDTQYF. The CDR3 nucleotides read TGCAGTGCTAGAGCGCTACGCACAGATACGCAGTATTTT.

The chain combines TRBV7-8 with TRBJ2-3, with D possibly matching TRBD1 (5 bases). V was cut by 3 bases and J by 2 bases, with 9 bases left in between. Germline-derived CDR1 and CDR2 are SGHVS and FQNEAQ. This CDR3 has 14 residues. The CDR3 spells CASSLQQDTDTQYF. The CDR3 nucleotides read TGTGCCAGCAGCTTGCAACAGGACACAGATACGCAGTATTTT.

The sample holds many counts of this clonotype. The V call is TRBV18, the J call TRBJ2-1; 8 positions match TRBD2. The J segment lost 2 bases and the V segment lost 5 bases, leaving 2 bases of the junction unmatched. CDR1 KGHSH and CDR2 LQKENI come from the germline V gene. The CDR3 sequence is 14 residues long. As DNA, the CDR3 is TGTGCCAGCTCATCACTAGCGGCCTACAATGAGCAGTTCTTC. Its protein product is CASSSLAAYNEQFF.

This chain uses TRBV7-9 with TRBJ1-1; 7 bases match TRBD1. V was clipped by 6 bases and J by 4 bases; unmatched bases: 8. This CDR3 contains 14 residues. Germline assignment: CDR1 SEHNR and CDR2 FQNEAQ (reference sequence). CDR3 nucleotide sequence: TGTGCCAGCAGAATTTCAGGGGGGAGCACTGAAGCTTTCTTT. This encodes CASRISGGSTEAFF.

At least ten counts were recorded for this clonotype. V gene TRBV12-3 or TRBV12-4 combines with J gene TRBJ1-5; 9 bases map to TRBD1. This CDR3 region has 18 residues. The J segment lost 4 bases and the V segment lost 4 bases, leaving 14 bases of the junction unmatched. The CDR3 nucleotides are TGTGCCAGCAGTTCCAAACCGAATTCCGGGACAGGGAATCAGCCCCAGCATTTT. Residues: CASSSKPNSGTGNQPQHF.

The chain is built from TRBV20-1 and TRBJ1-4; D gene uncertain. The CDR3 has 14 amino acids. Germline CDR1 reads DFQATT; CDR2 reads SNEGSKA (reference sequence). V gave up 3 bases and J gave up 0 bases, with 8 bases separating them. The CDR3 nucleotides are TGCAGTGCTAGTAGGAGTACAACTAATGAAAAACTGTTTTTT. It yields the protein CSASRSTTNEKLFF.

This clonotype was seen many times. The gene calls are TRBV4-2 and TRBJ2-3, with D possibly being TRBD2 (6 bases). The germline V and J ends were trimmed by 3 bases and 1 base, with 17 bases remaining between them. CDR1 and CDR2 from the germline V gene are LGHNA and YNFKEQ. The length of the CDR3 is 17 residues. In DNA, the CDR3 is TGTGCCAGCAGCCAGCCCTCTCCGGGCGGGGGCACAGATACGCAGTATTTT. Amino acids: CASSQPSPGGGTDTQYF.

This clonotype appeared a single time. The CDR3 protein is CAYTSGRGNEQFF. Written as DNA, the CDR3 is TGTGCCTATACTAGCGGGAGAGGAAATGAGCAGTTCTTC. J is TRBJ2-1 and V is TRBV30, with 11 bases lining up with TRBD2. Germline V CDR1 and CDR2: GTSNPN, SVGIG (reference sequence). Trimming cost V 7 bases and J 7 bases; bases outside gene matches: 6. This CDR3 spans 13 amino acids.

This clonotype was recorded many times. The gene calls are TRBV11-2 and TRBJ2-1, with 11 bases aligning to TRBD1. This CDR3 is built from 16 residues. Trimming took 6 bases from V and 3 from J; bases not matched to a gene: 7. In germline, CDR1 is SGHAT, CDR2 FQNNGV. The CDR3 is CASSLRGQGDYNEQFF. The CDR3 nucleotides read TGTGCCAGCAGTTTAAGGGGACAGGGGGACTACAATGAGCAGTTCTTC. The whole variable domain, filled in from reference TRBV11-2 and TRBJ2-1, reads EAGVAQSPRYKIIEKRQSVAFWCNPISGHATLYWYQQILGQGPKLLIQFQNNGVVDDSQLPKDRFSAERLKGVDSTLKIQPAKLEDSAVYLCASSLRGQGDYNEQFFGPGTRLTVL.

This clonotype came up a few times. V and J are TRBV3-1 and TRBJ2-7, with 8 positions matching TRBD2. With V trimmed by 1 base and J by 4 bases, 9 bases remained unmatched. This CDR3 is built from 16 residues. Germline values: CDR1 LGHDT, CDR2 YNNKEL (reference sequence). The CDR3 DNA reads TGTGCCAGCAGCCAAGGGAGCGGGGGAGTCCGGTACGAGCAGTACTTC. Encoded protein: CASSQGSGGVRYEQYF.

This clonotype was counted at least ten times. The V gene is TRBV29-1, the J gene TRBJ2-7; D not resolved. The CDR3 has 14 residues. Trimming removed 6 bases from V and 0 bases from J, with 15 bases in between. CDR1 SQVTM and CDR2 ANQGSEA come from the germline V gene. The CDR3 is CSVRVDSFSYEQYF. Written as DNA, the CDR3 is TGCAGCGTCCGAGTAGATTCGTTCTCCTACGAGCAGTACTTC.

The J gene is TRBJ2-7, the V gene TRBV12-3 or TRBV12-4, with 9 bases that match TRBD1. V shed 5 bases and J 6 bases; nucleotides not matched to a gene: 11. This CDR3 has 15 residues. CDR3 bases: TGTGCCAGCAGTCCCGGGACAGGGACCCGCGGCGAGCAGTACTTC. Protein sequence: CASSPGTGTRGEQYF.

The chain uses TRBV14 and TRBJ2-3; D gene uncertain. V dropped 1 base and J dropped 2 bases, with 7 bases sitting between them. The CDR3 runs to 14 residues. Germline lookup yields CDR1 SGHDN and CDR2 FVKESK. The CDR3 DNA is TGTGCCAGCAGCCAAGTTAGGTACACAGATACGCAGTATTTT. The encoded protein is CASSQVRYTDTQYF. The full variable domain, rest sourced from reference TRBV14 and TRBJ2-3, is EAGVTQFPSHSVIEKGQTVTLRCDPISGHDNLYWYRRVMGKEIKFLLHFVKESKQDESGMPNNRFLAERTGGTYSTLKVQPAELEDSGVYFCASSQVRYTDTQYFGPGTRLTVL.

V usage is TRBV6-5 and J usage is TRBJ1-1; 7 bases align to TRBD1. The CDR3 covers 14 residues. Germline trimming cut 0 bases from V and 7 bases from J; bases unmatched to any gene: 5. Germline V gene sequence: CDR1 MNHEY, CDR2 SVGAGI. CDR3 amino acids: CASSYSGTDVEAFF. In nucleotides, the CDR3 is TGTGCCAGCAGTTACTCCGGGACAGATGTTGAAGCTTTCTTT.

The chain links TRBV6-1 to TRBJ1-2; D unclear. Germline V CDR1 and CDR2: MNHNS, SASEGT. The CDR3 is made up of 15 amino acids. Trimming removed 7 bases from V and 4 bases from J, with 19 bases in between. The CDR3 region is CASISPSGSGYGYTF. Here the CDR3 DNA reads TGTGCCAGCATCTCGCCCTCGGGGTCGGGCTATGGCTACACCTTC.

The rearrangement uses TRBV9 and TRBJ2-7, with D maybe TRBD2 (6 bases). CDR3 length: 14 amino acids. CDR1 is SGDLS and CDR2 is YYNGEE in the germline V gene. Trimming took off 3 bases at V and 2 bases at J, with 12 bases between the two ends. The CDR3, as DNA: TGTGCCAGCAGCGACCGGGAGCCCCCCTACGAGCAGTACTTC. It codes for CASSDREPPYEQYF.

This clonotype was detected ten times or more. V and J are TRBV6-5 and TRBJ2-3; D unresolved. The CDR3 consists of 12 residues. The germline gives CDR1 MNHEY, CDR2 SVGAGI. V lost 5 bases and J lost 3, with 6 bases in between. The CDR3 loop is CASSDKTDTQYF. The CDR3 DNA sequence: TGTGCCAGCAGTGACAAAACAGATACGCAGTATTTT.

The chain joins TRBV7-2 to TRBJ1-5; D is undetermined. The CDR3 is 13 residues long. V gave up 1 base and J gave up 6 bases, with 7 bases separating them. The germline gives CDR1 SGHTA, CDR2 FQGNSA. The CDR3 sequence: CASSLEAVQPQHF. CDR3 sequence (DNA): TGTGCCAGCAGCTTAGAGGCAGTTCAGCCCCAGCATTTT.

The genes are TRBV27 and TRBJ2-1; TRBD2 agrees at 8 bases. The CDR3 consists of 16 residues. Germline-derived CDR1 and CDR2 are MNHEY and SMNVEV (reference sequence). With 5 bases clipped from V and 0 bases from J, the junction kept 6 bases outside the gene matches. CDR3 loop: CASSLKSGSSYNEQFF. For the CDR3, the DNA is TGTGCCAGCAGTCTAAAAAGCGGGAGCTCCTACAATGAGCAGTTCTTC.